The present T cell receptor beta chain was sequenced within a study of shared clonotypes between healthy human individuals. At the level of the study: Three plates were used per donor for CD4 naive, three for CD4 memory, two for CD8 naive and one for CD8 memory.

Produced via immunoSEQ multiplex PCR; TCRdb's table is partial and in-frame only. The repertoire holds roughly 2.1 million clones, with about 93% as singletons. CD8 cells regarded as naive lacked CD45RO, were positively chosen for CCR7, and omitted terminally differentiated effector memory CD45RA+ cells. The CDR3 loop spans 13 amino acids. The germline gives CDR1 LNHDA, CDR2 SQIVND (reference sequence). Trimming removed 3 bases from V and 7 bases from J, with 12 bases in between. The chain carries TRBV19 and TRBJ1-2; no clear D gene. Sequenced sample: naive CD8+ T cells from PBMCs. The receptor was derived from a man aged 18 to 30 in good health. Some clones in this sample may be carry-over from other donors' samples. The CDR3, as DNA: TGTGCCAGTAGTATTGGGATGAACAGTGGCTACACCTTC. It translates to CASSIGMNSGYTF. Full variable domain (missing parts from reference TRBV19 and TRBJ1-2): DGGITQSPKYLFRKEGQNVTLSCEQNLNHDAMYWYRQDPGQGLRLIYYSQIVNDFQKGDIAEGYSVSREKKESFPLTVTSAQKNPTAFYLCASSIGMNSGYTFGSGTRLTVV.